This T cell receptor beta chain was recorded in a study of circulating and synovial CD4+ cells in juvenile arthritis. The protocol was immunoSEQ multiplex PCR, while the TCRdb copy is restricted to in-frame clones and leaves out a portion. The sample records over 30,000 clones, around 95% being singletons. This TCR was sampled from a human donor with juvenile idiopathic arthritis. Sequencing was done on a sample of CD4+ T cells from blood.

In nucleotides, the CDR3 is TGCGCCAGCAGCTTTACGACAGGGGGCACTTCACCCCTCCACTTT. Translation: CASSFTTGGTSPLHF. The V gene is TRBV5-1, the J gene TRBJ1-6, with 10 bases matching TRBD1. After removal of 2 bases from V and 9 bases from J, the junction contained 5 bases not matched to a gene. The germline V gene encodes CDR1 SGHRS and CDR2 YFSETQ. CDR3 size: 15 residues.